This T cell receptor (beta chain) was found in a study of shared clonotypes between healthy human individuals. Every immunoSEQ plate was one replicate of a subset's evenly spread DNA. Only in-frame clones appear in the TCRdb table, and some are missing; sequencing was by immunoSEQ multiplex PCR. The sample records a few million clones, just under 95% being singletons. The germline V and J ends were trimmed by 3 bases and 4 bases, with 11 bases remaining between them. Germline V lookup: CDR1 SGHRS, CDR2 YFSETQ. The CDR3 runs 14 residues. A word on this clone: The target antigen is unknown.

The study's findings and limits: In a handful of donors, about 5% of naive CD4 clonotypes appeared in common.

The receptor was isolated from a man aged 18 to 35 in good health. Some clones in this sample may be carry-over from other donors' samples. Sequences were obtained from naive CD4+ T cells from PBMCs. Subset given: CD45RA+ positively selected. V and J are TRBV5-1 and TRBJ2-1, with TRBD1 as a possible D gene (6 bases). CDR3 in amino acids: CASSSGTNYNEQFF. The CDR3 DNA sequence: TGCGCCAGCAGCTCCGGGACAAATTACAATGAGCAGTTCTTC. The full variable domain, with the rest looked up from reference TRBV5-1 and TRBJ2-1, is KAGVTQTPRYLIKTRGQQVTLSCSPISGHRSVSWYQQTPGQGLQFLFEYFSETQRNKGNFPGRFSGRQFSNSRSEMNVSTLELGDSALYLCASSSGTNYNEQFFGPGTRLTVL.